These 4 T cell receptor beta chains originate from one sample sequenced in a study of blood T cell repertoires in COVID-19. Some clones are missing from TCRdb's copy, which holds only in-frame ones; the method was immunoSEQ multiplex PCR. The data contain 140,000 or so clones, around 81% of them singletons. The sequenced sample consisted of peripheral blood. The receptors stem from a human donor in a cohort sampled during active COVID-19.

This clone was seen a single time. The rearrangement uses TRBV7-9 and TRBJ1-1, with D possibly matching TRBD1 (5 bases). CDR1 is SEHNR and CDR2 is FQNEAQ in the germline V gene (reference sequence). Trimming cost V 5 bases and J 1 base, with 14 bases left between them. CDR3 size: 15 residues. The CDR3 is CASSPPGTGNTEAFF. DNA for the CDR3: TGTGCCAGCAGCCCACCGGGTACAGGGAACACTGAAGCTTTCTTT.

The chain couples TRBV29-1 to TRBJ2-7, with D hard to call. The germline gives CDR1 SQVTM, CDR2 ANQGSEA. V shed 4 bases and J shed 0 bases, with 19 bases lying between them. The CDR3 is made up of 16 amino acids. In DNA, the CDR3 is TGCAGCGTTGCCGGTACCTTCGTCCGCGGCTCCTACGAGCAGTACTTC. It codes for CSVAGTFVRGSYEQYF.

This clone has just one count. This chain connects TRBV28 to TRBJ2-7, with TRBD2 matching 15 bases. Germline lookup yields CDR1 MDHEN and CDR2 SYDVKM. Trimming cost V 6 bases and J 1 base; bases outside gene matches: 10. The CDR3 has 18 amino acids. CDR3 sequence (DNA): TGTGCCAGCAGAGAAAGGACTAGCGGGAGGGCCGTTTCCTACGAGCAGTACTTC. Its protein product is CASRERTSGRAVSYEQYF.

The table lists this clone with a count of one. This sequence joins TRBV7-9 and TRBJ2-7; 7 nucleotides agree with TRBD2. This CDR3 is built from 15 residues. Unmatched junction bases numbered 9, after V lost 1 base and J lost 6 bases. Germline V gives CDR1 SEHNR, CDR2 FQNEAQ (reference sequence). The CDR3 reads CASSLGAGVVSEQYF. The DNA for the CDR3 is TGTGCCAGCAGCTTAGGGGCGGGAGTCGTGAGCGAGCAGTACTTC.